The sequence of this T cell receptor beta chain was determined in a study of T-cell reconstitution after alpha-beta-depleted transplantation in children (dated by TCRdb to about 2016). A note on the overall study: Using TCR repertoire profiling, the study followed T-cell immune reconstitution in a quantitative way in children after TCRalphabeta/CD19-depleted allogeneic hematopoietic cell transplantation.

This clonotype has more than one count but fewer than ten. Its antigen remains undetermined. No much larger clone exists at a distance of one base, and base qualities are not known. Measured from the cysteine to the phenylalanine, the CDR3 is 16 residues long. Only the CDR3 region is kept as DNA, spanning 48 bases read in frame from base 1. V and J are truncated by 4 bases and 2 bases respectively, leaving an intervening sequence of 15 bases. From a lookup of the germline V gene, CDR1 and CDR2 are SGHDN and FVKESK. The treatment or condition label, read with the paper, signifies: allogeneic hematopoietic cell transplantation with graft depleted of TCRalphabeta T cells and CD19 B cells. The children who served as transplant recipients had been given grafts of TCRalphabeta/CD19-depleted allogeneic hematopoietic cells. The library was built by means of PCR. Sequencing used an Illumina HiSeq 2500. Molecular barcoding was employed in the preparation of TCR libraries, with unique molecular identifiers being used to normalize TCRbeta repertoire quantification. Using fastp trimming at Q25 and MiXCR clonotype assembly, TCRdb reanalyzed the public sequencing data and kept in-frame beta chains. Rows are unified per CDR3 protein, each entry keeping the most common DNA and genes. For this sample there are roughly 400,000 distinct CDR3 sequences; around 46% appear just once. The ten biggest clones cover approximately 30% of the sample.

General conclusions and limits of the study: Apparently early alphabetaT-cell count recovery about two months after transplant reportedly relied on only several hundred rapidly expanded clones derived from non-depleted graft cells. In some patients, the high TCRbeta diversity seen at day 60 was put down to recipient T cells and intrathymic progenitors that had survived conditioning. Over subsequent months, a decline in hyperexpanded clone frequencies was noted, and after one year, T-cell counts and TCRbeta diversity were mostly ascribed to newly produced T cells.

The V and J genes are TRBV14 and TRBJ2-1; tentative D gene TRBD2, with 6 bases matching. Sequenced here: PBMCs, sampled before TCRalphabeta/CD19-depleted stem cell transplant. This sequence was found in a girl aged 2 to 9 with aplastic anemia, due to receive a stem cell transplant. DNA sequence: TGTGCCAGCAGCCCCTGGGGGGTCCTGCCCTACAATGAGCAGTTCTTC. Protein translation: CASSPWGVLPYNEQFF.